What follows are 24 T cell receptor beta chains derived from one specimen sequenced in a study of Ad26.COV2.S vaccination and SARS-CoV-2 variants. Treatment specified: 15 to 20 received Ad26.COV2.S at low or high dose, single or two shots; about 5 received placebo; per-sample allocation not given. Collection of the samples took place on day 63 after the first injection of vaccine or placebo. Here immunoSEQ multiplex PCR was the method, and the copy in TCRdb shows in-frame clones only, minus some. The table records approximately 400,000 clones, about 85% of them present only once. This specimen was peripheral blood, taken in a trial of Ad26.COV2.S vaccine versus placebo. The receptors originated from a person aged 18-60 years who received the Ad26.COV2.S COVID-19 vaccine or a placebo.

This clone has only a few counts. This chain connects TRBV5-1 to TRBJ1-4; D remains unclear. There are 16 residues in the CDR3. Trimming shortened V by 5 bases and J by 0 bases, and 14 bases separated the two germline ends. Germline CDR1 and CDR2: SGHRS and YFSETQ. CDR3 DNA: TGCGCCAGCAGACAAGGTCAAAGTGCAACTAATGAAAAACTGTTTTTT. Protein product: CASRQGQSATNEKLFF.

The rearrangement links TRBV10-3 to TRBJ2-2, with unresolved D. V was pared by 6 bases and J by 3 bases, with 2 bases between. This CDR3 contains 11 residues. Looked up from germline, CDR1 is ENHRY and CDR2 is SYGVKD. The CDR3 sequence is CAIRYTGELFF. The CDR3 DNA is TGTGCCATCAGGTACACCGGGGAGCTGTTTTTT.

The genes are TRBV3-1 (or the pseudogene TRBV3-2) and TRBJ2-7; D uncertain. Trimming shortened V by 3 bases and J by 0 bases, and 9 bases separated the two germline ends. Germline CDR1 reads LGHDT; CDR2 reads YNNKEL (reference sequence). The CDR3 covers 14 residues. The CDR3 sequence: CASSQITSSYEQYF. The CDR3 region has the DNA TGTGCCAGCAGCCAGATTACCAGCTCCTACGAGCAGTACTTC.

This clone came up many times. In DNA form, the CDR3 reads TGTGCCTGGAGGAGGGACCGCGCCCGACTAGGAAACACCATATATTTT. It codes for CAWRRDRARLGNTIYF. This sequence joins TRBV30 and TRBJ1-3; possibly TRBD1 for D (5 bases). The CDR3 length is 16 residues. V shed 3 bases and J shed 4 bases, with 19 bases lying between them. Germline CDR1 and CDR2: GTSNPN and SVGIG (reference sequence).

The sample holds one count of this clone. The CDR3 DNA reads as TGCGCCAGCAGCTACGAGAGGGGTGGCACAGATACGCAGTATTTT. It codes for CASSYERGGTDTQYF. V and J are TRBV5-1 and TRBJ2-3; D might be TRBD1 or TRBD2, each matching 5 bases. Per the germline V gene, CDR1 is SGHRS and CDR2 is YFSETQ. CDR3 length: 15 residues. The germline V and J ends were trimmed by 3 bases and 1 base, with 12 bases remaining between them.

This chain uses TRBV12-5 with TRBJ2-5; D is unresolved. With 6 bases removed from V and 3 bases from J, the gap between germline ends came to 8 bases. CDR1 and CDR2 from the germline V gene are LGHNT and FRNRAP. CDR3 length: 12 residues. CDR3 in DNA: TGTGCTAGTGGCCGCAACGAAGAGACCCAGTACTTC. Translated: CASGRNEETQYF.

CDR3 coding DNA: TGTGCCACCAGTGACCCCCCTGACGGTCAGGCCCAGTACTTC. This codes for CATSDPPDGQAQYF. The rearrangement joins TRBV24-1 to TRBJ2-5; D is ambiguous. This CDR3 contains 14 residues. CDR1 and CDR2 from the germline V gene are KGHDR and SFDVKD. The V end was cut by 4 bases, the J end by 9 bases, with 17 bases between.

This chain links TRBV2 with TRBJ2-2, with D possibly matching TRBD2 (6 bases). The germline V gene encodes CDR1 SNHLY and CDR2 FYNNEI. Trimming removed 3 bases at V and 3 bases at J, with 20 bases between. There are 18 residues in the CDR3. The chain's CDR3 is CASSDSGTFGRDTGELFF. CDR3 in DNA: TGTGCCAGCAGTGACTCAGGGACTTTTGGGAGAGACACCGGGGAGCTGTTTTTT.

The chain is built from TRBV12-3 or TRBV12-4 and TRBJ1-1, with D possibly matching TRBD1 (5 bases). This CDR3 is 10 amino acids long. V dropped 10 bases and J dropped 7 bases, with 10 bases sitting between them. The CDR3 loop is CATRGFEAFF. The CDR3 DNA reads as TGTGCCACCCGGGGGTTTGAAGCTTTCTTT.

This clone occurred once. This sequence joins TRBV28 and TRBJ2-1; the D is unclear. V lost 8 bases, J lost 0 bases, and 20 bases lay in between. Germline V CDR1 and CDR2: MDHEN, SYDVKM. The CDR3 totals 17 residues. The CDR3 sequence is CASPPVGPESSYNEQFF. CDR3 coding DNA: TGTGCCAGCCCCCCCGTCGGCCCGGAAAGCTCCTACAATGAGCAGTTCTTC.

The chain links TRBV6-6 to TRBJ2-1; 8 bases fit TRBD1. Germline V lookup: CDR1 MNHNY, CDR2 SVGAGI (reference sequence). V was clipped by 2 bases and J by 2 bases; unmatched bases: 2. The CDR3 length is 15 residues. The CDR3 DNA reads as TGTGCCAGCAGTTACCCAGGGGGCGCCTACAATGAGCAGTTCTTC. Translating it yields CASSYPGGAYNEQFF.

Here the CDR3 DNA reads TGTGCCAGCAGGCCTAACGTGGGACGTCCTCGTACTAATGAAAAACTGTTTTTT. It encodes CASRPNVGRPRTNEKLFF. The chain links TRBV7-9 to TRBJ1-4; perhaps TRBD1 as D (5 bases). The V gene's germline CDR1 is SEHNR and CDR2 FQNEAQ (reference sequence). The CDR3 is made up of 18 amino acids. V was shortened by 6 bases and J by 2 bases, with 22 bases between the two germline ends.

The rearrangement joins TRBV11-3 to TRBJ2-5; possible D gene TRBD2, 5 bases. Trimming left V 5 bases short and J 5 bases short, with 9 bases between. CDR1 is SGHNT and CDR2 is YENEEA in the germline V gene. The CDR3 has 12 residues. The CDR3 spells CASSRGLETQYF. DNA for the CDR3: TGTGCCAGCAGCCGAGGGCTGGAGACCCAGTACTTC.

The rearrangement joins TRBV19 to TRBJ2-1; perhaps TRBD2 as D (5 bases). CDR1 LNHDA and CDR2 SQIVND come from the germline V gene (reference sequence). This CDR3 is 13 amino acids long. V was trimmed by 4 bases and J by 3 bases, leaving 7 bases between them. In nucleotides, the CDR3 is TGTGCCAGTAGTAGGACTGGCTACAATGAGCAGTTCTTC. Residues: CASSRTGYNEQFF.

V usage is TRBV18 and J usage is TRBJ2-7; D gene uncertain. Trimming cost V 2 bases and J 0 bases, with 11 bases left between them. In germline, CDR1 is KGHSH, CDR2 LQKENI. There are 15 residues in the CDR3. CDR3 sequence reads: CASSPVPDPSYEQYF. In DNA form, the CDR3 reads TGTGCCAGCTCACCAGTCCCCGACCCCTCCTACGAGCAGTACTTC.

V usage is TRBV6-5 and J usage is TRBJ2-7, with unresolved D. Trimming stripped 6 bases from V and 4 bases from J, with 10 bases between. Germline assignment: CDR1 MNHEY and CDR2 SVGAGI. This CDR3 is 12 amino acids long. DNA for the CDR3: TGTGCCAGCAGGGACGGATGGTACGAGCAGTACTTC. Translating gives CASRDGWYEQYF.

This chain connects TRBV27 to TRBJ2-1; D perhaps matches TRBD1 (5 bases). Germline V gene lookup returns CDR1 MNHEY and CDR2 SMNVEV (reference sequence). V lost 8 bases to trimming and J lost 6 bases, with 14 bases between them. The CDR3 is 13 residues long. The CDR3 sequence: CASGKQGSNEQFF. The CDR3 DNA reads as TGTGCCAGCGGGAAGCAGGGCTCCAATGAGCAGTTCTTC.

The chain recombines TRBV20-1 with TRBJ2-1, with no clear D. The CDR3 covers 11 residues. Germline CDR1 and CDR2: DFQATT and SNEGSKA (reference sequence). Trimming stripped 5 bases from V and 3 bases from J, with 5 bases between. Written as DNA, the CDR3 is TGCAGTGCTGGCGTCTACAATGAGCAGTTCTTC. Protein sequence: CSAGVYNEQFF.

DNA of the CDR3: TGCGCCAGCAGCTTGTCCCAGGGGGGGGAGACCCAGTACTTC. Protein: CASSLSQGGETQYF. The chain joins TRBV5-1 to TRBJ2-5; D tentatively fits TRBD1 or TRBD2 (7 bases each). Trimming shortened V by 1 base and J by 5 bases, and 12 bases separated the two germline ends. This CDR3 spans 14 amino acids. CDR1 is SGHRS, CDR2 YFSETQ, per germline.

This clone was seen just once. This chain connects TRBV24-1 to TRBJ2-3; 8 bases fit TRBD1. V lost 6 bases to trimming and J lost 6 bases; unmatched junction nucleotides: 10. CDR3 length equals 15 residues. From germline, CDR1 is KGHDR and CDR2 SFDVKD. Here the CDR3 DNA reads TGTGCCACCAGTCTTACAGGGGGTGAGAGCGATACGCAGTATTTT. Residues: CATSLTGGESDTQYF.

The genes are TRBV5-1 and TRBJ2-7, with D perhaps TRBD1 or TRBD2 (5 bases each). The CDR3 covers 15 residues. Trimming cost V 1 base and J 3 bases, with 14 bases left between them. Germline V gene lookup returns CDR1 SGHRS and CDR2 YFSETQ. In DNA form, the CDR3 reads TGCGCCAGCAGCTTGCTTGAGGGACGGAACTACGAGCAGTACTTC. Translated: CASSLLEGRNYEQYF.

The genes are TRBV18 and TRBJ1-5; D might be TRBD1 (6 bases). Germline CDR1 reads KGHSH; CDR2 reads LQKENI. The CDR3 runs to 15 residues. Trimming stripped 5 bases from V and 4 bases from J, with 15 bases between. CDR3 DNA sequence: TGTGCCAGCTCAGAAGGGGGGGCAGGTAATCAGCCCCAGCATTTT. Translating it yields CASSEGGAGNQPQHF.

The chain links TRBV18 to TRBJ2-7; 7 bases agree with TRBD1. This CDR3 comprises 14 residues. Germline loops: CDR1 KGHSH, CDR2 LQKENI. V shed 6 bases, J shed 3 bases, and the junction held 8 bases outside the gene matches. This CDR3 is CASSRKGDSYEQYF. CDR3 nucleotide sequence: TGTGCCAGCTCCCGAAAGGGGGACAGCTACGAGCAGTACTTC.

V is TRBV3-1 (or the pseudogene TRBV3-2) and J is TRBJ2-3, with D hard to call. The CDR3 has 17 amino acids. The germline V and J ends were trimmed by 1 base and 1 base, with 15 bases remaining between them. Germline CDR1 and CDR2: LGHDT and YNNKEL (reference sequence). CDR3 in DNA: TGTGCCAGCAGCCAAGTGGCCTCCCAAGAAGGCACAGATACGCAGTATTTT. Its protein product is CASSQVASQEGTDTQYF.